The clone carrying this T cell receptor beta chain was detected a few times. The germline CDR1 and CDR2 sequences are LGHNT and FRNRAP. The CDR3 covers 12 residues. V dropped 5 bases and J dropped 5 bases, with 9 bases sitting between them. RNA transcripts were the source from which TCR beta CDR3 regions were amplified. HTBI primers were employed in first-round RT-PCR, then a second-round multiplex PCR followed. One entry per CDR3 protein results from TCRdb running MiXCR on the multiplex PCR reads. Here the sample spans approximately 700,000 distinct CDR3 sequences, more than 40% being singletons. The sample originates from a study of Graves' ophthalmopathy and Graves' hyperthyroidism.

The source is an adult man with Graves' ophthalmopathy. The chain combines TRBV12-5 with TRBJ1-1; D ambiguous. The material sequenced was peripheral blood. CDR3 in DNA: TGTGCTAGTGGTCCCGGTACGACTGAAGCTTTCTTT. Translating it yields CASGPGTTEAFF. The entire variable domain, with the rest obtained from reference TRBV12-5 and TRBJ1-1, is as follows: DARVTQTPRHKVTEMGQEVTMRCQPILGHNTVFWYRQTMMQGLELLAYFRNRAPLDDSGMPKDRFSAEMPDATLATLKIQPSEPRDSAVYFCASGPGTTEAFFGQGTRLTVV.